This entry describes one T cell receptor beta chain. The CDR3 sequence is 16 residues long. Trimming pared 5 bases from V and 0 bases from J, leaving 17 bases between. CDR1 and CDR2 (germline): LNHNV, YYDKDF (reference sequence). The record originates from a study of blood T cell repertoires in COVID-19. Study-wide context: COVID-19 samples from acute and convalescent phases originated in the United States, Italy and Spain.

This table comes from immunoSEQ multiplex PCR, and its TCRdb copy is limited to in-frame clones, with some not included. The sample consists of some 320,000 clones, approximately 90% of them appearing once. Sequenced sample: peripheral blood. This chain uses TRBV15 with TRBJ2-7, with D maybe TRBD1 (6 bases). The receptor's source is a woman under 40 who had recovered from COVID-19. The CDR3 nucleotides are TGTGCCACCAGCCCAGAGGGGCCAGGGGTCTCCTACGAGCAGTACTTC. Encoded protein: CATSPEGPGVSYEQYF.